This T cell receptor (beta chain) was retrieved from a study of tissue T cells after allogeneic stem cell transplantation. Overall study findings and caveats: In patients and mice, blood and spleen missed much of tissue repertoire.

Time point described: mouse harvest day 7 after allogeneic transplant. The graft held 10^6 splenic CD5+ T cells and 10^7 T-cell-depleted bone marrow cells. This mouse GVHD model was MHC-mismatched B6 to BALB/c, profiled day 7 or 14. Sequencing was performed with immunoSEQ multiplex PCR; in TCRdb, only in-frame clones are kept and a portion is missing. Of roughly 6,000 clones listed, around 50% are singletons. This clone was counted only a few times. As yet, its antigen is unknown. Genes here carry mouse names. The CDR3 extends 1 residue past the end of the read, so its final part is completed from the germline J gene. The germline CDR1 and CDR2 sequences are KGHTA and FQNQQP. This CDR3 has 11 residues.

The chain couples TRBV23 to TRBJ1-1; the DNA was not used to check the table's D call, TRBD1. The receptor was derived from a female BALB/c mouse given C57BL/6 T cells with graft-versus-host disease after an allogeneic hematopoietic cell transplant. Material for sequencing was gut tissue. The CDR3 loop is CSSRQGAEVFF. The sequenced part of the CDR3 DNA is TGCTCCAGCAGACAGGGGGCTGAAGTCTTC.